The 13 T cell receptor beta chains listed next were all sequenced from one sample in a study of cytomegalovirus exposure and HLA in healthy donors. Some clones are missing from TCRdb's copy, which holds only in-frame ones; the method was immunoSEQ multiplex PCR. The sample includes some 98,000 clones, roughly 89% of them seen just once. The sample taken for sequencing was PBMCs. The receptors come from a woman aged 30 to 39 in good health and CMV-seronegative.

The V and J genes are TRBV29-1 and TRBJ2-5; 7 positions agree with TRBD2. CDR1 is SQVTM and CDR2 is ANQGSEA in the germline V gene. This CDR3 has 12 amino acids. V shed 7 bases, J shed 1 base, and the junction held 3 bases outside the gene matches. This CDR3 reads CSASSGQETQYF. As DNA, the CDR3 is TGCAGCGCCTCTAGCGGCCAAGAGACCCAGTACTTC.

The chain uses TRBV4-1 and TRBJ1-5; 7 bases are a match to TRBD1. CDR3 length equals 16 residues. J lost 5 bases, V lost 4 bases, and 11 bases had no gene match. The germline CDR1 and CDR2 sequences are MGHRA and YSYEKL. CDR3 DNA: TGCGCCAGCAGCCTCCGGGACAGTCGTGGGTATCAGCCCCAGCATTTT. Translating gives CASSLRDSRGYQPQHF.

The CDR3 reads CASSGGRGEYQPQHF. The CDR3 DNA reads as TGCGCCAGCAGTGGGGGCAGGGGCGAATATCAGCCCCAGCATTTT. This chain joins TRBV10-2 and TRBJ1-5, with D maybe TRBD1 (6 bases). Trimming removed 4 bases from V and 5 bases from J, with 15 bases in between. Germline lookup yields CDR1 WSHSY and CDR2 SAAADI. The CDR3 covers 15 residues.

The V call is TRBV9, the J call TRBJ1-6; 8 nucleotides line up with TRBD1. CDR1 and CDR2 from the germline V gene are SGDLS and YYNGEE. The CDR3 runs to 15 residues. V was pared by 0 bases and J by 9 bases, with 5 bases of the junction left unmatched. DNA of the CDR3: TGTGCCAGCAGCGTAGCCCCGGACAGGGTTTCACCCCTCCACTTT. Translation gives CASSVAPDRVSPLHF.

The chain employs TRBV7-9 and TRBJ1-1; no clear D gene. V was trimmed by 5 bases and J by 4 bases, leaving 5 bases between them. CDR1 is SEHNR, CDR2 FQNEAQ, per germline (reference sequence). The CDR3 totals 11 residues. As DNA, the CDR3 is TGTGCCAGCAGCCCCTTCACTGAAGCTTTCTTT. This sequence encodes CASSPFTEAFF.

This sequence joins TRBV5-1 and TRBJ2-5, with TRBD1 as a possible D gene (5 bases). V was trimmed by 2 bases and J by 4 bases, leaving 9 bases between them. Per the germline V gene, CDR1 is SGHRS and CDR2 is YFSETQ. There are 13 residues in the CDR3. CDR3 DNA sequence: TGCGCCAGCAGCTTTTCCCAGGGAGAGACCCAGTACTTC. This gives the protein CASSFSQGETQYF.

The V and J genes are TRBV6-5 and TRBJ2-1, with TRBD2 matching over 11 bases. Trimming removed 2 bases from V and 4 bases from J; junction bases left unmatched: 4. The CDR3 length is 16 residues. Per germline, CDR1 MNHEY and CDR2 SVGAGI. This CDR3 is CASSYTGTSGYNEQFF. Here the CDR3 DNA reads TGTGCCAGCAGTTACACCGGGACTAGCGGATACAATGAGCAGTTCTTC.

The V call is TRBV6-6, the J call TRBJ1-2; no reliable D call. CDR3 size: 13 residues. V was clipped by 6 bases and J by 7 bases, with 15 bases between them. Germline CDR1 MNHNY, CDR2 SVGAGI (reference sequence). The CDR3 DNA is TGTGCCAGCAGACAGACGGACTATTTTGGCTACACCTTC. Residues: CASRQTDYFGYTF.

This sequence joins TRBV27 and TRBJ2-7; 7 bases line up with TRBD2. J was trimmed by 2 bases and V by 5 bases; bases with no gene match: 9. The CDR3 extends over 15 amino acids. The germline gives CDR1 MNHEY, CDR2 SMNVEV (reference sequence). This chain's CDR3 is CASSPLGGSTYEQYF. DNA of the CDR3: TGTGCCAGCAGTCCCCTCGGGGGGTCAACCTACGAGCAGTACTTC.

CDR3 DNA: TGTGCCAGCAGAGCAGGGGACACCATATATTTT. It specifies CASRAGDTIYF. This chain connects TRBV5-5 to TRBJ1-3; possibly TRBD1 for D (6 bases). V gave up 5 bases and J gave up 8 bases, with 8 bases separating them. The CDR3 sequence is 11 residues long. Germline V gene lookup returns CDR1 SGHKS and CDR2 YYEKEE (reference sequence). Full variable domain (rest looked up from reference TRBV5-5 and TRBJ1-3): DAGVTQSPTHLIKTRGQQVTLRCSPISGHKSVSWYQQVLGQGPQFIFQYYEKEERGRGNFPDRFSARQFPNYSSELNVNALLLGDSALYLCASRAGDTIYFGEGSWLTVV.

This clone was counted a single time. The chain is built from TRBV28 and TRBJ2-7; D perhaps matches TRBD1 (5 bases). The V gene lost 5 bases and the J gene lost 6 bases, with 14 bases spanning the gap. The CDR3 has 13 amino acids. CDR1 and CDR2 (germline): MDHEN, SYDVKM. The CDR3: CASSRGLSGEQYF. In DNA form, the CDR3 reads TGTGCCAGCAGTAGGGGCCTGTCCGGCGAGCAGTACTTC.

V is TRBV19 and J is TRBJ1-3; weak D call: TRBD1 (6 bases). Germline V gives CDR1 LNHDA, CDR2 SQIVND (reference sequence). The CDR3 contains 14 residues. The V gene lost 7 bases and the J gene lost 1 base, with 11 bases spanning the gap. The CDR3 DNA follows: TGTGCCAGTAAGCAGGGGTCTTCTGGAAACACCATATATTTT. It codes for CASKQGSSGNTIYF.

The chain uses TRBV4-3 and TRBJ2-1, with D unclear. The V and J ends lost 1 base and 0 bases respectively, with 13 bases between them. Per the germline V gene, CDR1 is LGHNA and CDR2 is YSLEER. This CDR3 region has 17 residues. CDR3 bases: TGCGCCAGCAGCCAAGGCTATTCCGCAAGCTCCTACAATGAGCAGTTCTTC. This encodes CASSQGYSASSYNEQFF.